What follows are 25 T cell receptor beta chains derived from one specimen sequenced in a study of cytomegalovirus exposure and HLA in healthy donors. The PCR made use of 60 Vbeta and 13 Jbeta primers. The protocol was immunoSEQ multiplex PCR, while the TCRdb copy is restricted to in-frame clones and leaves out a portion. The table has 170,000 or so clones, around three quarters seen once. The sample comprised PBMCs. Receptors were obtained from a boy aged 10-17 years in good health and CMV-seronegative.

The J gene is TRBJ1-3, the V gene TRBV5-1; tentative D call: TRBD1 (6 bases). Trimming removed 0 bases at V and 0 bases at J, with 10 bases between. Germline CDR1 reads SGHRS; CDR2 reads YFSETQ. The CDR3 loop spans 16 amino acids. For the CDR3, the DNA is TGCGCCAGCAGCTTGGGTGGGGACACCTCTGGAAACACCATATATTTT. Amino acid sequence: CASSLGGDTSGNTIYF.

The chain recombines TRBV5-5 with TRBJ2-1, with D uncertain. Per germline, CDR1 SGHKS and CDR2 YYEKEE (reference sequence). V was trimmed by 0 bases and J by 3 bases, leaving 10 bases between them. This CDR3 contains 15 residues. CDR3 loop: CASSLESSNYNEQFF. For the CDR3, the DNA is TGTGCCAGCAGCTTGGAGTCTAGTAACTACAATGAGCAGTTCTTC.

The J gene is TRBJ1-1, the V gene TRBV6-1, with 10 bases aligning to TRBD1. This CDR3 has 13 amino acids. The trim removed 8 bases at V and 6 bases at J, leaving 6 bases unmatched. Germline-derived CDR1 and CDR2 are MNHNS and SASEGT. The DNA for the CDR3 is TGTGCCAGCCTTCCAGGACAGGGGGCTGAAGCTTTCTTT. Translating it yields CASLPGQGAEAFF.

The genes are TRBV6-5 and TRBJ2-2; possible D gene TRBD1, 7 bases. Trimming removed 8 bases from V and 3 bases from J, with 13 bases in between. Germline V CDR1 and CDR2: MNHEY, SVGAGI. The CDR3 is 14 residues long. CDR3 loop: CASPRGADTGELFF. For the CDR3, the DNA is TGTGCCAGCCCCAGGGGGGCCGACACCGGGGAGCTGTTTTTT.

The chain uses TRBV10-3 and TRBJ1-5, with 8 bases that match TRBD1. Germline V CDR1 and CDR2: ENHRY, SYGVKD. The J segment lost 4 bases and the V segment lost 2 bases, leaving 10 bases of the junction unmatched. This CDR3 spans 17 amino acids. The CDR3 spells CAISETRTGYGNQPQHF. CDR3 sequence (DNA): TGTGCCATCAGTGAGACGCGGACAGGGTATGGGAATCAGCCCCAGCATTTT.

This chain links TRBV19 with TRBJ1-2; 8 bases map to TRBD1. V lost 2 bases to trimming and J lost 4 bases; unmatched junction nucleotides: 6. Germline CDR1 reads LNHDA; CDR2 reads SQIVND (reference sequence). There are 15 residues in the CDR3. CDR3 coding DNA: TGTGCCAGTAGTATAAGGGCAGGGGGCGGCTATGGCTACACCTTC. Translation gives CASSIRAGGGYGYTF.

About this clone: Its ends do not fully match the called genes, so a read error is possible. This chain connects TRBV7-9 to TRBJ2-7; 8 bases map to TRBD2. This CDR3 comprises 17 residues. Per the germline V gene, CDR1 is SEHNR and CDR2 is FQNEAQ (reference sequence). The chain's CDR3 is CSSSLGPIAGPSIEQYF. For the CDR3, the DNA is TGTTCCAGCAGCTTAGGCCCCATAGCGGGGCCCTCCATCGAGCAGTACTTC.

This rearrangement joins TRBV6-5 to TRBJ1-5; 8 bases are a match to TRBD1. CDR1 and CDR2 from the germline V gene are MNHEY and SVGAGI. Germline trimming cut 4 bases from V and 3 bases from J; bases unmatched to any gene: 2. The CDR3 is made up of 14 amino acids. The CDR3 region is CASSLDRVNQPQHF. For the CDR3, the DNA is TGTGCCAGCAGTTTGGACAGGGTCAATCAGCCCCAGCATTTT.

J is TRBJ2-5 and V is TRBV10-3; 8 bases fit TRBD2. The germline V gene encodes CDR1 ENHRY and CDR2 SYGVKD. CDR3 length: 16 amino acids. The V and J ends lost 6 bases and 3 bases, in that order; junction bases with no gene match: 12. CDR3 region: CAISDTGTRNKETQYF. CDR3 nucleotide sequence: TGTGCCATCAGCGATACCGGGACTAGGAACAAAGAGACCCAGTACTTC.

The chain has TRBV7-8 and TRBJ1-4; D gene ambiguous. This CDR3 has 16 amino acids. Germline V gene data show CDR1 as SGHVS and CDR2 as FQNEAQ. Trimming removed 4 bases from V and 3 bases from J, with 15 bases in between. CDR3 sequence (DNA): TGTGCCAGCAGCTGGGGAGAGGGAGGATCTAATGAAAAACTGTTTTTT. This encodes CASSWGEGGSNEKLFF. Looking up the rest from reference TRBV7-8 and TRBJ1-4 gives the full variable domain: GAGVSQSPRYKVAKRGQDVALRCDPISGHVSLFWYQQALGQGPEFLTYFQNEAQLDKSGLPSDRFFAERPEGSVSTLKIQRTQQEDSAVYLCASSWGEGGSNEKLFFGSGTQLSVL.

The genes are TRBV7-9 and TRBJ2-7, with D perhaps matching TRBD1 (5 bases). CDR3 size: 14 residues. Germline V CDR1 and CDR2: SEHNR, FQNEAQ (reference sequence). V was clipped by 3 bases and J by 1 base, with 10 bases between them. The CDR3 DNA is TGTGCCAGCAGCTTGGACACGCGATCCTACGAGCAGTACTTC. This codes for CASSLDTRSYEQYF. The full variable domain, completed using reference TRBV7-9 and TRBJ2-7, is DTGVSQNPRHKITKRGQNVTFRCDPISEHNRLYWYRQTLGQGPEFLTYFQNEAQLEKSRLLSDRFSAERPKGSFSTLEIQRTEQGDSAMYLCASSLDTRSYEQYFGPGTRLTVT.

V and J are TRBV19 and TRBJ1-2; D perhaps matches TRBD1 (6 bases). Germline CDR1 is LNHDA and CDR2 is SQIVND (reference sequence). This CDR3 comprises 14 residues. The V end was cut by 5 bases, the J end by 2 bases, with 12 bases between. CDR3 sequence: CASSPDRRNYGYTF. CDR3 DNA: TGTGCCAGTAGTCCAGACAGGCGGAACTATGGCTACACCTTC.

J is TRBJ1-6 and V is TRBV27; D call uncertain. Per the germline V gene, CDR1 is MNHEY and CDR2 is SMNVEV (reference sequence). CDR3 length equals 18 residues. With 0 bases removed from V and 4 bases from J, the gap between germline ends came to 16 bases. Here the CDR3 DNA reads TGTGCCAGCAGTTTATCGATTCAACACGGCAGGTATAATTCACCCCTCCACTTT. Its translation: CASSLSIQHGRYNSPLHF.

The chain couples TRBV11-2 to TRBJ2-7, with D possibly matching TRBD2 (5 bases). This CDR3 has 15 residues. Trimming shortened V by 1 base and J by 3 bases, and 13 bases separated the two germline ends. Germline CDR1 reads SGHAT; CDR2 reads FQNNGV. CDR3 coding DNA: TGTGCCAGCAGCTTAGTTGCTAGCTTTCTCTACGAGCAGTACTTC. Translated: CASSLVASFLYEQYF.

The chain uses TRBV7-9 and TRBJ2-7; 10 bases align to TRBD1. Germline lookup yields CDR1 SEHNR and CDR2 FQNEAQ (reference sequence). Losses at the gene ends were 1 base for V and 7 bases for J; bases not matched to a gene: 13. This CDR3 spans 17 amino acids. CDR3 residues: CASSLVPGTGDAVEQYF. CDR3 DNA: TGTGCCAGCAGCTTAGTCCCCGGGACAGGGGATGCGGTAGAGCAGTACTTC. Complete variable domain (other parts from reference TRBV7-9 and TRBJ2-7): DTGVSQNPRHKITKRGQNVTFRCDPISEHNRLYWYRQTLGQGPEFLTYFQNEAQLEKSRLLSDRFSAERPKGSFSTLEIQRTEQGDSAMYLCASSLVPGTGDAVEQYFGPGTRLTVT.

The chain employs TRBV30 and TRBJ1-3; TRBD1 aligns across 9 bases. The junction had 8 bases not matched to a gene; V was cut back by 3 bases and J by 2 bases. This CDR3 region has 16 residues. Germline V CDR1 and CDR2: GTSNPN, SVGIG (reference sequence). CDR3 sequence (DNA): TGTGCCTGGAGCCGGGGACAGGGAGAGGCTGGAAACACCATATATTTT. Amino acids: CAWSRGQGEAGNTIYF. The entire variable domain, with the rest obtained from reference TRBV30 and TRBJ1-3, is as follows: SQTIHQWPATLVQPVGSPLSLECTVEGTSNPNLYWYRQAAGRGLQLLFYSVGIGQISSEVPQNLSASRPQDRQFILSSKKLLLSDSGFYLCAWSRGQGEAGNTIYFGEGSWLTVV.

In this sample, this clone turned up once. The rearrangement links TRBV7-9 to TRBJ1-1, with D tentatively TRBD1 (6 bases). V was clipped by 5 bases and J by 4 bases, with 17 bases between them. The CDR3 is made up of 15 amino acids. CDR1 is SEHNR, CDR2 FQNEAQ, per germline (reference sequence). The CDR3 sequence is CASSPLQGGGTEAFF. The CDR3 coding sequence is TGTGCCAGCAGCCCCCTACAGGGAGGGGGCACTGAAGCTTTCTTT.

This chain uses TRBV11-3 with TRBJ1-1; D may be TRBD1 (5 bases). V shed 3 bases and J shed 2 bases, with 10 bases lying between them. This CDR3 comprises 14 residues. Germline CDR1 and CDR2: SGHNT and YENEEA. DNA for the CDR3: TGTGCCAGCAGCTTTTACAGGCGCAACACTGAAGCTTTCTTT. It encodes CASSFYRRNTEAFF.

This chain links TRBV15 with TRBJ1-2; TRBD1 matches 10 bases. Germline CDR1 and CDR2: LNHNV and YYDKDF (reference sequence). The CDR3 extends over 16 amino acids. Germline trimming cut 6 bases from V and 0 bases from J; bases unmatched to any gene: 7. The CDR3 nucleotides are TGTGCCACCAGAAGGGACAGGGGAGGTTCTAACTATGGCTACACCTTC. Its protein is CATRRDRGGSNYGYTF.

The V call is TRBV7-3, the J call TRBJ2-1; maybe TRBD2 (5 bases). CDR1 SGHTA and CDR2 FQGTGA come from the germline V gene. The CDR3 contains 13 residues. V gave up 4 bases and J gave up 9 bases, with 13 bases separating them. The CDR3 DNA is TGTGCCAGCAGCTCTAATATGGGAGCTGAGCAGTTCTTC. This sequence encodes CASSSNMGAEQFF.

The chain has TRBV30 and TRBJ1-2; 9 bases align to TRBD1. This CDR3 region has 13 residues. Germline V lookup: CDR1 GTSNPN, CDR2 SVGIG (reference sequence). V dropped 5 bases and J dropped 6; count of bases not matched to a gene: 7. DNA of the CDR3: TGTGCCTGGGCGAGAAGGACAGGGGATGGCTACACCTTC. Its translation: CAWARRTGDGYTF.

The chain combines TRBV2 with TRBJ1-1; possibly TRBD1 for D (5 bases). From germline, CDR1 is SNHLY and CDR2 FYNNEI. This CDR3 comprises 14 residues. The V and J ends lost 6 bases and 0 bases respectively, with 11 bases between them. The CDR3 DNA is TGTGCCAGCAGGACTGGACATATGAACACTGAAGCTTTCTTT. This encodes CASRTGHMNTEAFF.

The rearrangement joins TRBV5-4 to TRBJ2-7; D may be TRBD1 (6 bases). This CDR3 spans 14 amino acids. Trimming stripped 1 base from V and 2 bases from J, with 10 bases between. Germline V gives CDR1 SGHNT, CDR2 YYREEE (reference sequence). The CDR3 protein is CASSLMGAAYEQYF. DNA of the CDR3: TGTGCCAGCAGCTTGATGGGGGCGGCCTACGAGCAGTACTTC.

The chain links TRBV9 to TRBJ2-5; D gene ambiguous. Between the trimmed V and J ends, which lost 0 bases and 0 bases, there was a span of 6 bases. CDR3 size: 14 residues. Germline values: CDR1 SGDLS, CDR2 YYNGEE. CDR3: CASSVGDYQETQYF. Here the CDR3 DNA reads TGTGCCAGCAGCGTAGGCGACTACCAAGAGACCCAGTACTTC.

This chain uses TRBV6-6 with TRBJ1-1, with TRBD1 as a possible D gene (5 bases). Per the germline V gene, CDR1 is MNHNY and CDR2 is SVGAGI (reference sequence). The CDR3 has 15 residues. Trimming cost V 6 bases and J 5 bases, with 19 bases left between them. The CDR3 loop is CASSDGRSYRTEAFF. The CDR3 coding sequence is TGTGCCAGCAGCGACGGACGGAGCTACAGGACTGAAGCTTTCTTT.